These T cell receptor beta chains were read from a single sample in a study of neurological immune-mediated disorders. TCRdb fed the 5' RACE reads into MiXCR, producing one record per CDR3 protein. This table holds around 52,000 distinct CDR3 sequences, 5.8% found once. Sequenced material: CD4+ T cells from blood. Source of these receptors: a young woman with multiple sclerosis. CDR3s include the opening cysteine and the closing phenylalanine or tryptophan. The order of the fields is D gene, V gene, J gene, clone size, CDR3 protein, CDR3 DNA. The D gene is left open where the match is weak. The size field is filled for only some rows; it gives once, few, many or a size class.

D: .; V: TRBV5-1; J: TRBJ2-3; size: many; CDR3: CASTIGQRTDTQYF; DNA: TGCGCCAGTACAATCGGACAGCGCACAGATACGCAGTATTTT
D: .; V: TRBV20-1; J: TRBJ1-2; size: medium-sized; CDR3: CSAREPNYGYTF; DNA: TGCAGTGCTAGAGAGCCTAACTATGGCTACACCTTC
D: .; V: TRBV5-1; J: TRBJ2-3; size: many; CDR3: CASSLPTKGSTQYF; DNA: TGCGCCAGCAGCTTGCCTACAAAAGGGAGTACGCAGTATTTT
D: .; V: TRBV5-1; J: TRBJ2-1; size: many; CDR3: CASSLVNSYNEQFF; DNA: TGCGCCAGCAGCTTGGTTAACAGTTACAATGAGCAGTTCTTC
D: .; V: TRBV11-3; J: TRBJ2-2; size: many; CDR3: CASSLGRNTGELFF; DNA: TGTGCCAGCAGCTTAGGTCGGAACACCGGGGAGCTGTTTTTT
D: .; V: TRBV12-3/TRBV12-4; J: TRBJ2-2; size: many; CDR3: CASSHRNTGELFF; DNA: TGTGCCAGCAGTCACAGGAACACCGGGGAGCTGTTTTTT
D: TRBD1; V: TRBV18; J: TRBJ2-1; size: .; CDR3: CASSPLPGGYDEQFF; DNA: TGTGCCAGCTCACCATTGCCAGGGGGTTACGATGAGCAGTTCTTC
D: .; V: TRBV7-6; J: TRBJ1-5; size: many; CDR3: CASSLTDSNNQPQHF; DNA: TGTGCCAGCAGCTTAACCGACTCCAACAATCAGCCCCAGCATTTT
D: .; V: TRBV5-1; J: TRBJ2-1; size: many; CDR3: CASSGIHEQFF; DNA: TGCGCCAGCAGCGGAATCCATGAGCAGTTCTTC
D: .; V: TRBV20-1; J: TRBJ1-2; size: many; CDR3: CSARGQVYGYTF; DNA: TGCAGTGCTAGGGGGCAGGTATATGGCTACACCTTC